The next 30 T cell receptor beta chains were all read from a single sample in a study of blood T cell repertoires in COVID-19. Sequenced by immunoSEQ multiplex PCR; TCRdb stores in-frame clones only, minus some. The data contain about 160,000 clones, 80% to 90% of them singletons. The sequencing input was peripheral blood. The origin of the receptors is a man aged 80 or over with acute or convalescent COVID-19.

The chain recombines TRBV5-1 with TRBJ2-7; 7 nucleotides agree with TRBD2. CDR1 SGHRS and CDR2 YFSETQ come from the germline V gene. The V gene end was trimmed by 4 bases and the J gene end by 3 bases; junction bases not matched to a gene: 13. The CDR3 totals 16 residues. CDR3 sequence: CASSLGWPAGFYEQYF. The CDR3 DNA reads TGCGCCAGCAGCCTTGGTTGGCCAGCGGGGTTCTACGAGCAGTACTTC.

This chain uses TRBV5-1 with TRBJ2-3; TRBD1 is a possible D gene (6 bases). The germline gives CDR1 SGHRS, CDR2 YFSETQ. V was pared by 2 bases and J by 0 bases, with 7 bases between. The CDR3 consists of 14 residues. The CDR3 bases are TGCGCCAGCAGCTTCCAGGGGAGCACAGATACGCAGTATTTT. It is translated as CASSFQGSTDTQYF.

The CDR3, as DNA: TGTGCCAGCAGCTTAGGGGCCAGGGGGAACACTGAAGCTTTCTTT. Protein product: CASSLGARGNTEAFF. The chain couples TRBV7-8 to TRBJ1-1; D is possibly TRBD1 (6 bases). In germline, CDR1 is SGHVS, CDR2 FQNEAQ. The V gene lost 1 base and the J gene lost 1 base, with 10 bases spanning the gap. This CDR3 has 15 residues.

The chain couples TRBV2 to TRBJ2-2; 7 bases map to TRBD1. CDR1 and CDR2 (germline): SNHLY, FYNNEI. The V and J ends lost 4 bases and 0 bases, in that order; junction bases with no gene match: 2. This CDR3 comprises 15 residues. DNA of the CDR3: TGTGCCAGCAGTGGGGACAGTTCGAACACCGGGGAGCTGTTTTTT. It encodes CASSGDSSNTGELFF. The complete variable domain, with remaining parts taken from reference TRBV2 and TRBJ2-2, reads EPEVTQTPSHQVTQMGQEVILRCVPISNHLYFYWYRQILGQKVEFLVSFYNNEISEKSEIFDDQFSVERPDGSNFTLKIRSTKLEDSAMYFCASSGDSSNTGELFFGEGSRLTVL.

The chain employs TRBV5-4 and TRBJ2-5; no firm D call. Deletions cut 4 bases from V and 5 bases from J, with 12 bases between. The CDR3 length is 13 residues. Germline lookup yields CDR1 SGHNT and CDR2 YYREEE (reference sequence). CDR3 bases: TGTGCCAGCAGCCCCCAGGCAATTGAGACCCAGTACTTC. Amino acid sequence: CASSPQAIETQYF.

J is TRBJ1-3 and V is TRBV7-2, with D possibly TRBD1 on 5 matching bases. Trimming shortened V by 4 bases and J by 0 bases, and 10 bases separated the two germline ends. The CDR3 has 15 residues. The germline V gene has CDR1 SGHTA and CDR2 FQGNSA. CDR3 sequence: CASSWTPNSGNTIYF. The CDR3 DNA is TGTGCCAGCAGCTGGACACCTAACTCTGGAAACACCATATATTTT.

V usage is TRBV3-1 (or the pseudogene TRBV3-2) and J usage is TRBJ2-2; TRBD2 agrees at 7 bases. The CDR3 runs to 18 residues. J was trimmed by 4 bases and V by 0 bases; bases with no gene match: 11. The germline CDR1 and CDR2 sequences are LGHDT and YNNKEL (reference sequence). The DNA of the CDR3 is TGTGCCAGCAGCCAAGATTTGGGGAGGGCGCGGACCACCGGGGAGCTGTTTTTT. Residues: CASSQDLGRARTTGELFF.

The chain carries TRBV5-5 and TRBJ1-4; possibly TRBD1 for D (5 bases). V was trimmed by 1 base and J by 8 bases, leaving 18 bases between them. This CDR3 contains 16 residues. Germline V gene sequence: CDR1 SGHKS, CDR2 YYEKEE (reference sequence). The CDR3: CASSLPSNTGGEKLFF. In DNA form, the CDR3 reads TGTGCCAGCAGCTTGCCAAGCAACACCGGGGGGGAAAAACTGTTTTTT. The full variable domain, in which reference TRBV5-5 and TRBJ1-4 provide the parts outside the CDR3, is DAGVTQSPTHLIKTRGQQVTLRCSPISGHKSVSWYQQVLGQGPQFIFQYYEKEERGRGNFPDRFSARQFPNYSSELNVNALLLGDSALYLCASSLPSNTGGEKLFFGSGTQLSVL.

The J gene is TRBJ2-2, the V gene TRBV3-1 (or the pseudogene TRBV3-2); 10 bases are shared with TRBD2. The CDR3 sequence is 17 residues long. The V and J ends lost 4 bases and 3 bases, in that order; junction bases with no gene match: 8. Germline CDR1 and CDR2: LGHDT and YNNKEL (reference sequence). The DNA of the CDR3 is TGTGCCAGCAGCCGAGTCAATAGCGGGAGGTACACCGGGGAGCTGTTTTTT. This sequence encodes CASSRVNSGRYTGELFF.

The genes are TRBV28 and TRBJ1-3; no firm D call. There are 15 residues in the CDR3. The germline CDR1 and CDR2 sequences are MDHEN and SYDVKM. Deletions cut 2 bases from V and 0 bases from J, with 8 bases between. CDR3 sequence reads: CASSLTYSSGNTIYF. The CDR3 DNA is TGTGCCAGCAGTTTAACTTATAGCTCTGGAAACACCATATATTTT. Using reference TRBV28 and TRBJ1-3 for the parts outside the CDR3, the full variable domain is DVKVTQSSRYLVKRTGEKVFLECVQDMDHENMFWYRQDPGLGLRLIYFSYDVKMKEKGDIPEGYSVSREKKERFSLILESASTNQTSMYLCASSLTYSSGNTIYFGEGSWLTVV.

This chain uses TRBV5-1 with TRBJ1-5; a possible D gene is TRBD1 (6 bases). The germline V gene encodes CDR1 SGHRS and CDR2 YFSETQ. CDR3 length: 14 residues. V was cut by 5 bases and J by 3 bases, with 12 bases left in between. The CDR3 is CASSLAGDNQPQHF. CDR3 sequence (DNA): TGCGCCAGCAGTCTAGCAGGGGACAATCAGCCCCAGCATTTT.

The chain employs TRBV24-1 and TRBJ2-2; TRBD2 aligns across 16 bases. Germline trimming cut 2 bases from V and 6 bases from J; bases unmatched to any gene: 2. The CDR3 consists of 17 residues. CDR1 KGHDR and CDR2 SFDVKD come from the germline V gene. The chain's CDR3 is CATSDYGTSGRAGELFF. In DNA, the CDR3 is TGTGCCACCAGTGATTATGGGACTAGCGGGAGGGCCGGGGAGCTGTTTTTT.

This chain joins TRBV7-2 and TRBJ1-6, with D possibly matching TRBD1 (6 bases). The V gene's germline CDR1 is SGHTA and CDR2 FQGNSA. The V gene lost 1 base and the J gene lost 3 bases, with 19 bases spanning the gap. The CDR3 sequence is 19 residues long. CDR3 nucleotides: TGTGCCAGCAGCTTAGGAGAGGGGGACGGAACATTCTATAATTCACCCCTCCACTTT. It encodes CASSLGEGDGTFYNSPLHF.

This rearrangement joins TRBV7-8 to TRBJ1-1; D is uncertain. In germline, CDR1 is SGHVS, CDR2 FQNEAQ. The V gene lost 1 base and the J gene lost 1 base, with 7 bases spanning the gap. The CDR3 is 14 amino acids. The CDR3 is CASSLGTANTEAFF. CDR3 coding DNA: TGTGCCAGCAGCTTAGGAACAGCGAACACTGAAGCTTTCTTT.

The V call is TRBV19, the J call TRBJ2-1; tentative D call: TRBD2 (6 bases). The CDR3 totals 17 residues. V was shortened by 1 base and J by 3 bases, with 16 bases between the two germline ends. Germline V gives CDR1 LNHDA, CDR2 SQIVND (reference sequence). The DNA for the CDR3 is TGTGCCAGTAGTATAGGGGCCCGGGGACTGGGCTACAATGAGCAGTTCTTC. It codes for CASSIGARGLGYNEQFF.

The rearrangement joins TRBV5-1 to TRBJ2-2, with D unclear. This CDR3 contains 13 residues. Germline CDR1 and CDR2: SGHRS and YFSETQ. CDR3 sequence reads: CAANPGNTGELFF. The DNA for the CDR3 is TGCGCAGCTAACCCGGGGAACACCGGGGAGCTGTTTTTT.

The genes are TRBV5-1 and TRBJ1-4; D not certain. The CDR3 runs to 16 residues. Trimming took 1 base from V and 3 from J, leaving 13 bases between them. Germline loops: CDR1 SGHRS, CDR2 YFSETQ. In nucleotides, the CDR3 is TGCGCCAGCAGCTTGAGTGTCTCCTCAGCTAATGAAAAACTGTTTTTT. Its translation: CASSLSVSSANEKLFF.

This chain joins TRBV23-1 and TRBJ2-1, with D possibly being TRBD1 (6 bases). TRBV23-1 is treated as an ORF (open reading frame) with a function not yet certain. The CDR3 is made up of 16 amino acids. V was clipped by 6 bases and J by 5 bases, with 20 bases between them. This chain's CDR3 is CASRTDTYRVNNEQFF. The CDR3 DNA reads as TGCGCCAGCAGAACCGACACCTACAGGGTAAACAATGAGCAGTTCTTC.

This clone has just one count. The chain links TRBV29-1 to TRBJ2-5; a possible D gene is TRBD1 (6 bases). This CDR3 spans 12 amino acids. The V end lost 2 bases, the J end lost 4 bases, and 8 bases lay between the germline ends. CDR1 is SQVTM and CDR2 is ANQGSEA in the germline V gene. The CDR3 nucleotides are TGCAGCGTTGAACAAGGGGGAGAGACCCAGTACTTC. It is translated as CSVEQGGETQYF.

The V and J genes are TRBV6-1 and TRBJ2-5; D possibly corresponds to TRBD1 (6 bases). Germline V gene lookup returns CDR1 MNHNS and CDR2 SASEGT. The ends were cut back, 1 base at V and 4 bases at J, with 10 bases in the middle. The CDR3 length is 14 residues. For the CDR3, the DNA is TGTGCCAGCAGTGAAGGGGACACTTTAGAGACCCAGTACTTC. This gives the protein CASSEGDTLETQYF.

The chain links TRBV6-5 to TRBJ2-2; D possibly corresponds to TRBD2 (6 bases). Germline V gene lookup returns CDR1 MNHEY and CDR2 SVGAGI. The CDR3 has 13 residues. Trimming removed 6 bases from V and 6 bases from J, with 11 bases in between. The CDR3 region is CASSERAAGELFF. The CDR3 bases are TGTGCCAGCAGCGAGCGGGCGGCCGGGGAGCTGTTTTTT.

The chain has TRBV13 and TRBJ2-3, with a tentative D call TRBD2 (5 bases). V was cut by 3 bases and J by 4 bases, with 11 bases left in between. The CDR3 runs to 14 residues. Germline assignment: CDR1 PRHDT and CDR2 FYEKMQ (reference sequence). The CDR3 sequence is CASSLRAVADTQYF. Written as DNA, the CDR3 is TGTGCCAGCAGCTTGAGGGCGGTGGCAGATACGCAGTATTTT.

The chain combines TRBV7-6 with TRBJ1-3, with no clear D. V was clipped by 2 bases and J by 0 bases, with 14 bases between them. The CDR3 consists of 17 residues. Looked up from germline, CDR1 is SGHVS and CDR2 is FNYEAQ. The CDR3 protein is CASSLSSGLSSGNTIYF. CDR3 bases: TGTGCCAGCAGCTTAAGTTCCGGGTTAAGCTCTGGAAACACCATATATTTT.

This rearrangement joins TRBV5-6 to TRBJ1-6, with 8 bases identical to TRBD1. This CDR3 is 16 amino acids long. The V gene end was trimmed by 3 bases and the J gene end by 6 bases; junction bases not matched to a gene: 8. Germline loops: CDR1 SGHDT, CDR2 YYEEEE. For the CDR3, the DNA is TGTGCCAGCAGCTCCAGAGCAGGGGGCGGTAATTCACCCCTCCACTTT. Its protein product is CASSSRAGGGNSPLHF.

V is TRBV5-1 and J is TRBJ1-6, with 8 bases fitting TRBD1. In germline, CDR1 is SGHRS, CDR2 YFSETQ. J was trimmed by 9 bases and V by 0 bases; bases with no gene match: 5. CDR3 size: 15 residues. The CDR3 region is CASSLEQGGISPLHF. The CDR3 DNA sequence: TGCGCCAGCAGCTTGGAACAGGGGGGTATTTCACCCCTCCACTTT.

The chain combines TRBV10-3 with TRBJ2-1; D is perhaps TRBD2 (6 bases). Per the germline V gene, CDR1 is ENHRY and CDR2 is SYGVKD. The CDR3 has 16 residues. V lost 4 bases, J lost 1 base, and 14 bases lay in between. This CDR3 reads CAISGTSGVSYNEQFF. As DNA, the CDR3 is TGTGCCATCAGTGGGACATCGGGAGTGTCCTACAATGAGCAGTTCTTC.

The CDR3 DNA reads TGTGCCAGTAGTCTGGGACTAGCGGGGGAAGCAGATACGCAGTATTTT. This sequence encodes CASSLGLAGEADTQYF. This sequence joins TRBV19 and TRBJ2-3, with 14 bases identical to TRBD2. CDR3 length: 16 residues. V was clipped by 5 bases and J by 4 bases; unmatched bases: 5. Germline CDR1 and CDR2: LNHDA and SQIVND (reference sequence).

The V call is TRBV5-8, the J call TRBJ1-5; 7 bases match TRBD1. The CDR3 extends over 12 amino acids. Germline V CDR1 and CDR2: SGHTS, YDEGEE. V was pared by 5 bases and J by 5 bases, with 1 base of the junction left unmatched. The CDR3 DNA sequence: TGTGCCAGCAGTGGGACAGATCAGCCCCAGCATTTT. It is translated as CASSGTDQPQHF.

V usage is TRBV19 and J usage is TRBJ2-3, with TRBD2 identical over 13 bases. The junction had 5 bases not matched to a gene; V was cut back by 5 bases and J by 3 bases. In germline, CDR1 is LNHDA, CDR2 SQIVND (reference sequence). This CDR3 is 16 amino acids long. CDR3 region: CASSSRLAGGTDTQYF. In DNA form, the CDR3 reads TGTGCCAGTAGTTCCCGACTAGCGGGAGGTACAGATACGCAGTATTTT.

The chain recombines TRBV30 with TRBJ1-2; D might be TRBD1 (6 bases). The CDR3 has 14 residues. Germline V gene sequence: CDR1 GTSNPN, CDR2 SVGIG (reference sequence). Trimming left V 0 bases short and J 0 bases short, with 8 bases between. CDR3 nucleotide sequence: TGTGCCTGGAGTGTACAGGGTCCTAACTATGGCTACACCTTC. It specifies CAWSVQGPNYGYTF.